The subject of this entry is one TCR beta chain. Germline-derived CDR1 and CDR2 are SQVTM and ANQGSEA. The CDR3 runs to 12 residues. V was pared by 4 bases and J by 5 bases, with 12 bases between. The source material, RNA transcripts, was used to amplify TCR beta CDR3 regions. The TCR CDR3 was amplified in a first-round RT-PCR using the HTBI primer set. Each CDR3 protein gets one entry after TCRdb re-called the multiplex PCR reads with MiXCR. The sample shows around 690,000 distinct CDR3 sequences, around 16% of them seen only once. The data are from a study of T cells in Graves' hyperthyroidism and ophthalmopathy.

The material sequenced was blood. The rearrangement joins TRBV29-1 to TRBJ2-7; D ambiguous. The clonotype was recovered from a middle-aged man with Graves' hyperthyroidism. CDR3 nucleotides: TGCAGCGTTGTCGGACCCTCTAACGAGCAGTACTTC. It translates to CSVVGPSNEQYF.